This record looks at one T cell receptor beta chain sequence and its context. These data come from a study of cytomegalovirus exposure and HLA in healthy donors. Per germline, CDR1 SGHRS and CDR2 YFSETQ. Between the trimmed V and J ends, which lost 2 bases and 6 bases, there was a span of 10 bases. This CDR3 is 13 amino acids long. The PCR was carried out with 60 Vbeta primers and 13 Jbeta primers. The assay was immunoSEQ multiplex PCR, and TCRdb's table has in-frame clones only and misses some. The table lists tens of thousands of clones, more than 80% of them singletons. The TCR was taken from a woman aged 25 to 39 in good health and CMV-seronegative. This chain joins TRBV5-1 and TRBJ2-3; TRBD2 is a possible D gene (6 bases). Sequenced sample: PBMCs. In DNA form, the CDR3 reads TGCGCCAGCAGCTTTTCGGAGGGGGATACGCAGTATTTT. Translated: CASSFSEGDTQYF.